What follows is one T cell receptor beta chain and its context. As processed by the authors: The assay estimated nucleated cells by amplifying reference gene primers. The repertoire was sequenced with immunoSEQ multiplex PCR; TCRdb's copy has only in-frame clones and lacks some. Clonal size and the V and J genes are those of that table, whereas D and trimming came from the DNA. The table records around 120,000 clones, 78% of them present only once. This sample stems from a study of blood T cell repertoires in COVID-19. In the study overall: Whether acute or convalescent, the COVID-19 samples came from the United States, Italy and Spain.

Looked up from germline, CDR1 is LGHNA and CDR2 is YSLEER. Trimming took 0 bases from V and 6 from J; bases not matched to a gene: 5. CDR3 length: 16 amino acids. The sequenced material came from peripheral blood. The TCR sequence derives from a man between 65 and 80 years old with acute or convalescent COVID-19. The rearrangement joins TRBV4-3 to TRBJ1-6; TRBD1 aligns across 7 bases. In DNA, the CDR3 is TGCGCCAGCAGCCAAGAGGCAGGGGGAGGTAATTCACCCCTCCACTTT. Its protein is CASSQEAGGGNSPLHF.